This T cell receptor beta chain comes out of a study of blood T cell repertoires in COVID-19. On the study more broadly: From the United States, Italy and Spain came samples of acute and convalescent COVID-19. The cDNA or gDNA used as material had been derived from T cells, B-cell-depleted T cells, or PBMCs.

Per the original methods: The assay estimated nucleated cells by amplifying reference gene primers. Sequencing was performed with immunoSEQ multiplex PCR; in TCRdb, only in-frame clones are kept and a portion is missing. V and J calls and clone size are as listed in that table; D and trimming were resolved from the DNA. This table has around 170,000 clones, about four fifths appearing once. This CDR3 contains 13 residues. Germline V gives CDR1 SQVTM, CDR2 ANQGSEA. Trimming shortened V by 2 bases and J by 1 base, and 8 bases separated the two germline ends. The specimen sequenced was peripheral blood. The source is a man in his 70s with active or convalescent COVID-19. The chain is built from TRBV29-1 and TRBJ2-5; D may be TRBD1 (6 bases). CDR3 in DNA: TGCAGCGTTGAACCCAGGGGCCAAGAGACCCAGTACTTC. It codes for CSVEPRGQETQYF.